The TCR beta chain under discussion was sequenced for a study of cytotoxic CD8 clonotypes in ibrutinib-treated CLL. Study in general: There were around twelve relapsed/refractory patients and more than 14 treatment-naive patients, and fewer than 18 were IGHV unmutated.

CDR1 is SGHVS, CDR2 FQNEAQ, per germline. The CDR3 is 17 residues long. V was trimmed by 7 bases and J by 0 bases, leaving 19 bases between them. This clone came up once. Its specificity is not known. Repertoires were generated with immunoSEQ multiplex PCR, while TCRdb's copy carries only in-frame clones and drops some. The sample has 55,000 to 80,000 clones, 45% to 60% seen once. TCR beta libraries used roughly 2 micrograms of DNA from cryopreserved PBMCs. Regarding the study as a whole: Public clonotypes were rare and shrank or held steady on treatment. Higher circulating CD8+ T-cell counts strongly accompanied higher baseline clonality, above age-matched healthy donors.

Source: PBMCs, taken after 12 months of ibrutinib treatment. This receptor was obtained from a human donor with chronic lymphocytic leukemia. V is TRBV7-8 and J is TRBJ1-5; D is uncertain. CDR3: CASTRARTTYSNQPQHF. CDR3 in DNA: TGTGCCAGCACTAGGGCCCGGACCACATATAGCAATCAGCCCCAGCATTTT.